Listed below are T cell receptor beta chains from one sample, sequenced in a study of blood T cell repertoires in COVID-19. Method: immunoSEQ multiplex PCR; TCRdb's copy keeps in-frame clones and lacks some. The sample lists roughly 100,000 clones, around 90% occurring once. Sequencing input: peripheral blood. These receptors were obtained from a human donor in a cohort sampled during active COVID-19. The conserved cysteine and the conserved F or W are not part of the CDR3 here.

TRBV5-3,TRBJ2-7,ARSWGQQGGEQY
TRBV20-1,TRBJ2-5,SAAVGETQY
TRBV11-2,TRBJ1-1,ASSSIGYTEAF
TRBV6-5,TRBJ2-7,ASSYVGDRGGEQY
TRBV15,TRBJ1-5,ATSRDGRGNQPQH
TRBV30,TRBJ1-5,AWSGPGRYSNQPQH
TRBV9,TRBJ2-7,ASSDGTSGSEQY
TRBV10-2,TRBJ2-7,ASSPEIAGVSEQY
TRBV9,TRBJ1-1,ASSVDGYEAF
TRBV6-2/TRBV6-3,TRBJ2-1,ASSMTGLAGVGQF
TRBV12-5,TRBJ1-1,ASSQGARGVPEAF
TRBV28,TRBJ1-2,ASSLIGENYGYT
TRBV6-5,TRBJ1-1,ASNGGWHTEAF
TRBV5-4,TRBJ2-7,ASSQASSPPYEQY
TRBV7-2,TRBJ2-1,ASSLGGGTLAQF
TRBV6-6,TRBJ1-5,ASSPGTVVYGQH
TRBV28,TRBJ1-5,AASLSSNQPQH
TRBV4-1,TRBJ1-1,ASRGVSGTEAF
TRBV28,TRBJ1-1,ASSGNTEAF
TRBV5-8,TRBJ2-5,ASSLARGQRLAGVQETQY
TRBV7-2,TRBJ1-2,ASSTDRGPTDYGYT
TRBV19,TRBJ1-2,ASSAKGTVPNYGYT
TRBV14,TRBJ2-7,ASSPLGLAGHEQY
TRBV7-9,TRBJ1-1,ASSKQAMNTEAF
TRBV6-5,TRBJ1-1,ASSRQGRPEAF
TRBV7-2,TRBJ2-7,ASSLGGGGFYEQY
TRBV9,TRBJ2-5,ASSATGYQETQY
TRBV4-3,TRBJ2-2,ASSQDHLTAYTGELF
TRBV6-2/TRBV6-3,TRBJ2-3,AGSYRGGVPDTQY
TRBV12-3/TRBV12-4,TRBJ2-1,ASSPGNEQF
TRBV9,TRBJ1-2,ASSPTGGSTGYT
TRBV5-4,TRBJ2-7,ASSTTGSYYEQY
TRBV7-9,TRBJ2-3,ASSSRDQTDTQY
TRBV18,TRBJ1-3,ASSRTQGEAGNTIY
TRBV28,TRBJ2-4,ASSPRGGPADIQY
TRBV4-1,TRBJ1-1,ASSQDHAAPEAF
TRBV7-6,TRBJ1-3,ASSLAYRGQGNTIY
TRBV9,TRBJ2-3,ASSVEGLSSTQY
TRBV5-1,TRBJ2-1,ASSSWTEGNEQF
TRBV7-9,TRBJ1-1,ASSLDSNTEAF
TRBV5-4,TRBJ1-3,ASSLMDRSSGNTIY
TRBV3-1/TRBV3-2,TRBJ2-2,ASSQFVLNTGELF
TRBV3-1/TRBV3-2,TRBJ2-3,ASSQVSSGTPTDTQY
TRBV3-1/TRBV3-2,TRBJ2-5,ASSQDAGVAGETQY
TRBV4-1,TRBJ2-1,ASSQEIGGGEGDEQF
TRBV19,TRBJ2-1,ASKTTGGYYNEQF
TRBV7-4,TRBJ2-1,ASSLQSSGRLWNEQF
TRBV19,TRBJ1-2,ASSPQGSGYT
TRBV6-5,TRBJ2-7,ASSPTGGTYEQY
TRBV7-8,TRBJ2-1,ASSLTFGQNYNEQF
TRBV6-1,TRBJ1-2,ASSEQEFYGYT